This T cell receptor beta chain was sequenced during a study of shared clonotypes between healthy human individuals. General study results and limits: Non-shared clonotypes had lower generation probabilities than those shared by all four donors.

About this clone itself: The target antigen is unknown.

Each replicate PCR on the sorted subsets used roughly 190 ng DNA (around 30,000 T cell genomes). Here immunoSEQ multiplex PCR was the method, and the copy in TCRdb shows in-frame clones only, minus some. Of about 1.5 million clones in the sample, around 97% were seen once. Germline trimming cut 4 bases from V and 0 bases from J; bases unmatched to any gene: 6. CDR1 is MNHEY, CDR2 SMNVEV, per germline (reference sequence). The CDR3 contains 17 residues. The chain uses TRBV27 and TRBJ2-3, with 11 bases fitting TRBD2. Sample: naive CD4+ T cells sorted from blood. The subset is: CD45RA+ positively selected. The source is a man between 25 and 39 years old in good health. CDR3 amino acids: CASSYRRLAGSTDTQYF. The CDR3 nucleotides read TGTGCCAGCAGTTATCGTAGACTAGCGGGGAGCACAGATACGCAGTATTTT.